This T cell receptor beta chain is drawn from a study of post-analysis software for immune sequencing data. Study-wide results and limits: Elevated frequency relative to controls characterized 4 or 5 TRBV segments in patients, TRBV5-6, TRBV5-1 and TRBV20-1 among them. Significantly lower normalized Chao1 diversity was found in patients with multiple sclerosis relative to controls. Clustering by F measure revealed strong co-clustering among samples prepared together in one batch.

Researchers reported that TCR beta cDNA libraries carried unique molecular identifiers. The source material, about 0.85 to 11 million T cells, gave rise to 500,000 or so cDNA molecules. TCRdb passed the PCR reads through MiXCR, listing each CDR3 protein once. The sample holds 250,000 to 300,000 distinct CDR3 sequences, 36% seen once. In the case of this clonotype: The target antigen is unknown.

V lost 2 bases to trimming and J lost 3 bases; unmatched junction nucleotides: 6. The germline V gene has CDR1 MNHEY and CDR2 SVGEGT. The CDR3 is 15 residues long. The TCR was taken from a girl aged 5-17 years with multiple sclerosis. Material: blood. The rearrangement uses TRBV6-2 or TRBV6-3 and TRBJ1-1; TRBD1 agrees at 7 bases. The CDR3 sequence: CASSYGTVEHTEAFF. The CDR3 region has the DNA TGTGCCAGCAGTTACGGGACAGTCGAACACACTGAAGCTTTCTTT.